The rows below give T cell receptor beta chains drawn from one sample of a study of control samples from healthy donors and cancer patients. Clones were sequenced by immunoSEQ multiplex PCR, and TCRdb holds only the in-frame ones, with some missing. Here the sample spans 90,000 or so clones, about 88% being singletons. The sample taken for sequencing was blood. These receptor sequences come from a woman aged 70-85 years in good health. The CDR3 runs from the conserved cysteine through the conserved F or W. D genes are given only for firm matches. The size field is filled for only some rows; it gives once, few, many or a size class.

15	TRBV6-5	TRBD1	TRBJ2-2	-	CASSRGQGLTGELFF
14	TRBV19	-	TRBJ1-5	-	CASSIDSPYQPQHF
15	TRBV5-1	-	TRBJ2-7	-	CASSRPPDGSYEQYF
14	TRBV6-2/TRBV6-3	-	TRBJ2-7	-	CASSNAAAVNEQYF
16	TRBV14	-	TRBJ1-4	-	CASSPGQSWTWEKLFF
11	TRBV30	-	TRBJ1-1	-	CAWSAALSTFF
13	TRBV5-4	-	TRBJ2-3	-	CASSLTGADTQYF
15	TRBV9	-	TRBJ2-3	-	CASSVGWGFTDTQYF
13	TRBV7-2	-	TRBJ2-3	-	CASSPAGADTQYF
13	TRBV30	-	TRBJ1-5	-	CAWRGGFNQPQHF
12	TRBV29-1	-	TRBJ1-2	-	CSVVRTNYGYTF
12	TRBV12-5	-	TRBJ2-2	-	CASGLVSGELFF
12	TRBV3-1/TRBV3-2	-	TRBJ1-2	-	CASSDGAYGYTF
12	TRBV30	-	TRBJ1-1	-	CAWSVRGHSAFF
13	TRBV5-1	-	TRBJ2-1	-	CASSLSDPREQFF
15	TRBV7-2	TRBD2	TRBJ2-5	few	CASSLDWTRGETQYF
20	TRBV3-1/TRBV3-2	TRBD2	TRBJ2-3	-	CASSQVGTSGGTLRADTQYF
15	TRBV29-1	-	TRBJ2-4	-	CSVATPGTGKNIQYF
15	TRBV5-6	-	TRBJ1-1	-	CASSLDPGRSTEAFF
13	TRBV19	-	TRBJ2-1	-	CASSIPPVDEQFF
13	TRBV5-4	-	TRBJ1-2	-	CASSLAGSYGYTF
13	TRBV11-2	-	TRBJ1-2	-	CASSYGQNYGYTF
14	TRBV6-5	-	TRBJ1-6	-	CASGFEGVDSPLHF
14	TRBV30	-	TRBJ1-3	-	CAWSVLGVENTIYF
13	TRBV30	-	TRBJ1-4	-	CAWSDLPVGKLFF
15	TRBV5-1	TRBD2	TRBJ2-1	once	CASSLLAGVVNGQFF
12	TRBV11-3	TRBD1	TRBJ2-3	few	CASRQGADTQYF
14	TRBV4-2	-	TRBJ1-4	once	CASSQGQGREKLFF
13	TRBV10-1	-	TRBJ1-1	-	CASSELKGREAFF
17	TRBV21-1	-	TRBJ1-3	-	CASSNGGAETAGNTIYF
14	TRBV6-5	-	TRBJ1-5	-	CASTLGGWNQPQHF
15	TRBV5-1	-	TRBJ2-5	-	CASSLVPNRAETQYF
16	TRBV19	-	TRBJ1-5	-	CASSRWTTGSNQPQHF
15	TRBV7-2	TRBD2	TRBJ2-1	-	CASSLRRESYNEQFF
17	TRBV18	TRBD1	TRBJ1-1	-	CASTNRQGGPMNTEAFF
13	TRBV23-1	-	TRBJ1-2	-	CASTNRADYGYTF
12	TRBV6-2/TRBV6-3	-	TRBJ2-7	-	CASSYSTSEQYF
13	TRBV7-2	-	TRBJ1-2	-	CASGGFGSYGYTF
15	TRBV5-1	-	TRBJ1-1	-	CASSPEGQMNTEAFF
13	TRBV24-1	-	TRBJ2-5	-	CATSDLSGKTQYF
14	TRBV20-1	TRBD2	TRBJ2-7	-	CSASRAGGLYEQYF
19	TRBV6-6	-	TRBJ1-5	-	CASSLPGGLPGQSRQPQHF
16	TRBV5-1	TRBD1	TRBJ2-7	-	CASSSGQGAGPYEQYF
17	TRBV3-1/TRBV3-2	TRBD2	TRBJ2-5	once	CASSQGLLAGAQETQYF
15	TRBV6-1	-	TRBJ2-1	-	CASSESRDFYNEQFF
12	TRBV2	-	TRBJ2-7	-	CACRQFRYEQYF
14	TRBV20-1	-	TRBJ2-1	-	CSASGLSSYNEQFF
14	TRBV2	TRBD1	TRBJ1-4	-	CASSAGQLNEKLFF
11	TRBV6-6	-	TRBJ1-2	-	CATRGAQGHTF
16	TRBV7-9	-	TRBJ1-5	-	CASSPYTTATNQPQHF
16	TRBV15	TRBD1	TRBJ1-4	-	CATSRGQGARGEKLFF